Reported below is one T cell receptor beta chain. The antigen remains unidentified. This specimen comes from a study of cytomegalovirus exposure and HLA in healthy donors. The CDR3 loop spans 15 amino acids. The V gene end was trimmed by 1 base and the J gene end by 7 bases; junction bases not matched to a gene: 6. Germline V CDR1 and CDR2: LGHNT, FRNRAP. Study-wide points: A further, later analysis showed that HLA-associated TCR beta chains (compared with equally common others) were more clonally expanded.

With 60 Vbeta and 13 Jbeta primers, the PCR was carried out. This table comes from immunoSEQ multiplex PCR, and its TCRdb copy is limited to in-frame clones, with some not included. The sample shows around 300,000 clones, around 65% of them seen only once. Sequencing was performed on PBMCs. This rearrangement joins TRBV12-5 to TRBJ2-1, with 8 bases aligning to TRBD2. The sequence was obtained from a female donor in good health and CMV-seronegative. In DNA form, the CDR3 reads TGTGCTAGTGGTTTGGATCGAGCGGGAGTGAATGAGCAGTTCTTC. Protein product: CASGLDRAGVNEQFF.